Below are 8 T cell receptor beta chains sequenced from a single sample in a study of neurological immune-mediated disorders. In TCRdb, the 5' RACE reads were re-called with MiXCR into one record per CDR3 protein. Among about 80,000 distinct CDR3 sequences, roughly 4.8% were seen once, and the ten largest hold around 2.2%. Input material: PBMCs. The receptor set was obtained from a woman in her twenties or thirties with multiple sclerosis.

This clonotype was seen ten or more times. V usage is TRBV3-1 and J usage is TRBJ2-3; 13 bases map to TRBD2. V was clipped by 4 bases and J by 6 bases; unmatched bases: 7. Germline V CDR1 and CDR2: LGHDT, YNNKEL (reference sequence). The CDR3 has 16 residues. The CDR3 region has the DNA TGTGCCAGCAGCCTACTAGCGGGGGGGCCCTCCGATACGCAGTATTTT. Amino acid sequence: CASSLLAGGPSDTQYF.

This clonotype appeared many times. This sequence joins TRBV20-1 and TRBJ1-3, with 8 bases matching TRBD1. This CDR3 region has 17 residues. Germline loops: CDR1 DFQATT, CDR2 SNEGSKA (reference sequence). V lost 6 bases to trimming and J lost 0 bases; unmatched junction nucleotides: 13. This CDR3 reads CSATGTGYPISGNTIYF. CDR3 bases: TGCAGTGCGACCGGGACAGGCTATCCAATCTCTGGAAACACCATATATTTT.

This clonotype was detected many times. The chain is built from TRBV10-3 and TRBJ2-1; possible D gene TRBD2, 7 bases. Trimming removed 8 bases from V and 1 base from J, with 12 bases in between. This CDR3 spans 14 amino acids. CDR1 and CDR2 from the germline V gene are ENHRY and SYGVKD. DNA for the CDR3: TGTGCCATCGGGGGGGCGGAATCCTACAATGAGCAGTTCTTC. It translates to CAIGGAESYNEQFF.

This clonotype was observed at least ten times. The chain carries TRBV27 and TRBJ2-1, with a possible D match to TRBD1 (5 bases). Trimming shortened V by 5 bases and J by 4 bases, and 12 bases separated the two germline ends. The germline V gene encodes CDR1 MNHEY and CDR2 SMNVEV (reference sequence). The CDR3 loop spans 14 amino acids. The CDR3: CASSKAGSYNEQFF. The DNA of the CDR3 is TGTGCCAGCAGTAAGGCAGGGTCTTACAATGAGCAGTTCTTC.

This chain joins TRBV20-1 and TRBJ1-5, with 8 bases fitting TRBD1. CDR1 DFQATT and CDR2 SNEGSKA come from the germline V gene (reference sequence). CDR3 length: 14 amino acids. J was trimmed by 6 bases and V by 3 bases; bases with no gene match: 7. CDR3: CSASAGTGGQPQHF. The CDR3 nucleotides read TGCAGTGCTAGTGCGGGAACAGGGGGTCAGCCCCAGCATTTT.

For this clonotype: One end of the junction fails to match germline, which may point to a read error. The chain recombines TRBV6-5 with TRBJ2-3; 15 nucleotides agree with TRBD2. The CDR3 has 19 amino acids. CDR1 MNHEY and CDR2 SVGAGI come from the germline V gene. In DNA, the CDR3 is TGTGCCAGCAGTTACTCAACCGGGACTAGCGGGAGGATGGCAGATAAGCAGTATTTT. It translates to CASSYSTGTSGRMADKQYF.

On this clonotype itself: This may come from a read error, since a much larger clone is one base off. The CDR3 sequence is CSAPGQRAGQYF. The CDR3 bases are TGCAGTGCTCCCGGACAACGCGCTGGGCAGTACTTC. The V and J genes are TRBV20-1 and TRBJ2-7; D is possibly TRBD1 (5 bases). V lost 5 bases, J lost 9 bases, and 17 bases lay in between. This CDR3 region has 12 residues. Germline-derived CDR1 and CDR2 are DFQATT and SNEGSKA (reference sequence).

This clonotype has a handful of counts. This chain connects TRBV24-1 to TRBJ1-5; D not certain. Deletions cut 4 bases from V and 0 bases from J, with 12 bases between. Looked up from germline, CDR1 is KGHDR and CDR2 is SFDVKD. The CDR3 is 16 residues long. Here the CDR3 DNA reads TGTGCCACCAGTGACCCCTCCAGTGATAGCAATCAGCCCCAGCATTTT. Translation gives CATSDPSSDSNQPQHF.